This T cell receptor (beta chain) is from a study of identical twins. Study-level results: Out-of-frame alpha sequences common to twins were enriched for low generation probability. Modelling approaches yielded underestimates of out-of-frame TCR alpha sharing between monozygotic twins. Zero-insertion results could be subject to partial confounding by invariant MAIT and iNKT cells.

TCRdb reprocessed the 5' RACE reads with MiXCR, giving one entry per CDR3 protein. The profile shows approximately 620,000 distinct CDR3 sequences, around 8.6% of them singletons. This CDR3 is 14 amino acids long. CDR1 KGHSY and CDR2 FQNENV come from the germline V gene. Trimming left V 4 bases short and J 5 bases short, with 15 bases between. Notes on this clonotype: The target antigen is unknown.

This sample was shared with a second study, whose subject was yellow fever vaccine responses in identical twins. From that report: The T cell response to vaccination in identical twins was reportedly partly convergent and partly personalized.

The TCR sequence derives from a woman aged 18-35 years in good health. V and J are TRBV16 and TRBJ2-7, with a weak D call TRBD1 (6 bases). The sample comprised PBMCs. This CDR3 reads CASSPRTGSNEQYF. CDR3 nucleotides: TGTGCCAGCAGCCCCCGCACAGGGTCAAACGAGCAGTACTTC.